These 8 T cell receptor beta chains were sequenced from one sample in a study of beta chain features in type 1 diabetes. Overall study results and limits: Among all four CD4+ subsets, Type 1 diabetes patients had TCRB CDR3s that were moderately but significantly shorter.

No antigens are known for them. cDNA synthesis used the whole RNA isolate, giving expressed TCRB sequences. Some clones are missing from TCRdb's copy, which holds only in-frame ones; the method was immunoSEQ multiplex PCR. The table lists 200,000 to 300,000 clones, 20% of them singletons. The sequenced sample was naive CD4+ T cells from blood. Source of these receptors: a woman between 40 and 50 years old with type 1 diabetes.

The chain is built from TRBV4-1 and TRBJ1-2; D is unresolved. Germline-derived CDR1 and CDR2 are MGHRA and YSYEKL. V gave up 0 bases and J gave up 8 bases, with 16 bases separating them. CDR3 length: 15 residues. This chain's CDR3 is CASSQELQRGKGYTF. As DNA, the CDR3 is TGCGCCAGCAGCCAAGAGTTGCAGCGTGGTAAGGGCTACACCTTC.

The J gene is TRBJ1-1, the V gene TRBV19; TRBD1 matches at 9 bases. Trimming cost V 5 bases and J 5 bases; bases outside gene matches: 6. Per the germline V gene, CDR1 is LNHDA and CDR2 is SQIVND (reference sequence). The CDR3 consists of 14 residues. CDR3 sequence: CASSSTGGGTEAFF. CDR3 DNA: TGTGCCAGTAGTTCGACAGGGGGTGGAACTGAAGCTTTCTTT.

With respect to this clone: The same CDR3 also results from other DNA sequences found in this sample. J is TRBJ2-5 and V is TRBV5-1, with TRBD1 matching over 8 bases. The CDR3 consists of 14 residues. Germline V gene sequence: CDR1 SGHRS, CDR2 YFSETQ. The junction had 4 bases not matched to a gene; V was cut back by 4 bases and J by 2 bases. This chain's CDR3 is CASSVGQGQETQYF. CDR3 sequence (DNA): TGCGCCAGCAGCGTTGGACAGGGACAAGAGACCCAGTACTTC.

A single count supports this clone. The gene calls are TRBV5-4 and TRBJ2-2; 7 bases align to TRBD1. Trimming cost V 0 bases and J 7 bases; bases outside gene matches: 6. The germline V gene has CDR1 SGHNT and CDR2 YYREEE (reference sequence). This CDR3 comprises 15 residues. The CDR3 reads CASSLVQGSNGELFF. Here the CDR3 DNA reads TGTGCCAGCAGCTTGGTACAGGGGTCCAACGGGGAGCTGTTTTTT.

This rearrangement joins TRBV9 to TRBJ2-7; D gene uncertain. Germline V CDR1 and CDR2: SGDLS, YYNGEE. The CDR3 has 12 residues. Trimming shortened V by 4 bases and J by 6 bases, and 11 bases separated the two germline ends. The CDR3 here is CASSFRLGEQYF. The CDR3 DNA sequence: TGTGCCAGCAGCTTTCGACTGGGCGAGCAGTACTTC.

The gene calls are TRBV28 and TRBJ1-2, with 11 bases matching TRBD1. Looked up from germline, CDR1 is MDHEN and CDR2 is SYDVKM. The V gene end was trimmed by 8 bases and the J gene end by 5 bases; junction bases not matched to a gene: 7. The CDR3 loop spans 14 amino acids. DNA of the CDR3: TGTGCCAGCGGCAGGACAGGGGGCTTATATGGCTACACCTTC. Translated, it gives CASGRTGGLYGYTF.

This chain joins TRBV25-1 and TRBJ1-6, with TRBD1 identical over 7 bases. The CDR3 extends over 15 amino acids. Germline loops: CDR1 MGHDK, CDR2 SYGVNS. Trimming cost V 1 base and J 9 bases; bases outside gene matches: 6. CDR3 coding DNA: TGTGCCAGCAGTGAATCGGTACAGGGGATTTCACCCCTCCACTTT. Its translation is CASSESVQGISPLHF. The variable domain in full, completed from reference TRBV25-1 and TRBJ1-6, reads EADIYQTPRYLVIGTGKKITLECSQTMGHDKMYWYQQDPGMELHLIHYSYGVNSTEKGDLSSESTVSRIRTEHFPLTLESARPSHTSQYLCASSESVQGISPLHFGNGTRLTVT.

This clone was seen more than once but under ten times. This rearrangement joins TRBV4-3 to TRBJ2-2, with D maybe TRBD2 (5 bases). Germline V gene lookup returns CDR1 LGHNA and CDR2 YSLEER. Trimming took off 2 bases at V and 6 bases at J, with 13 bases between the two ends. The CDR3 runs to 15 residues. DNA for the CDR3: TGCGCCAGCAGCCAACGGGCCCCGGGATCCGGGGAGCTGTTTTTT. Translated: CASSQRAPGSGELFF.